This T cell receptor beta chain was recovered during a study of response to subunit inactivated influenza vaccine. V dropped 6 bases and J dropped 8; count of bases not matched to a gene: 3. This CDR3 is built from 14 residues. The germline gives CDR1 ENHRY, CDR2 SYGVKD. TCRdb re-called the RT-PCR reads through MiXCR, storing one row per CDR3 protein. Counted here are 500,000 to 600,000 distinct CDR3 sequences, approximately 15% occurring once; the ten biggest clones make up approximately 10%. This clonotype was found a few times. The chain is built from TRBV10-3 and TRBJ2-1; TRBD2 aligns across 14 bases. The TCR was taken from a man in his forties or fifties who received an inactivated influenza vaccine. The sample was PBMCs from blood, taken 11 to 12 days after vaccination. The CDR3 here is CAIRGLAGGYEQFF. The CDR3, as DNA: TGTGCCATCAGAGGACTAGCGGGAGGATATGAGCAGTTCTTC.